This T cell receptor (beta chain) originates from a study of T cell responses to AZD1222 COVID-19 vaccine. Notes on the study in general: Clonal diversity may have been underestimated, and the donors were mostly white British, with more females than males. Baseline serostatus was positive in only six AZD1222 recipients.

The table lists this clone with a few counts. Its specificity is not known. Here immunoSEQ multiplex PCR was the method, and the copy in TCRdb shows in-frame clones only, minus some. This sample has about 120,000 clones, with approximately 91% found just once. Pooling of second doses given at about 4 or about 12 weeks was done. The CDR3 contains 15 residues. Trimming pared 5 bases from V and 3 bases from J, leaving 14 bases between. Looked up from germline, CDR1 is MNHEY and CDR2 is SVGAGI. The source of this sequence is an adult who received the AZD1222 COVID-19 vaccine. The sequenced sample was peripheral blood, obtained 28 days after the second AZD1222 dose. This chain uses TRBV6-5 with TRBJ1-5, with D unclear. Here the CDR3 DNA reads TGTGCCAGCAGTCCCGTCAGCGCCTTCAATCAGCCCCAGCATTTT. Translation gives CASSPVSAFNQPQHF.